The rows below give T cell receptor beta chains drawn from one sample of a study of shared clonotypes between healthy human individuals. Sequenced by immunoSEQ multiplex PCR; TCRdb stores in-frame clones only, minus some. The sample consists of approximately 640,000 clones, around 72% of them appearing once. Sequences were obtained from memory CD4+ T cells sorted from blood. The receptors come from a woman in her thirties in good health. CDR3s include the opening cysteine and the closing phenylalanine or tryptophan. Fields, in order: J gene, D gene, clone size, V gene, CDR3 DNA, CDR3 protein. The D gene is left open where the match is weak. Clone sizes are given selectively: once, few, many, or a class where the clone is expanded.

>TRBJ2-7|TRBD2|.|TRBV5-1
TGCGCCAGCAGCCCGGGAGGAGCGGGAGGCTACGAGCAGTACTTC
CASSPGGAGGYEQYF
>TRBJ1-1|.|.|TRBV11-2
TGTGCCAGCAGCTTAGTGTACACGGCCCGAAATGAAGCTTTCTTT
CASSLVYTARNEAFF
>TRBJ2-7|.|.|TRBV7-8
TGTGCCAGCAGCTTATATCAGGGTTCCTCCTACGAGCAGTACTTC
CASSLYQGSSYEQYF
>TRBJ2-1|TRBD2|.|TRBV5-1
TGCGCCAGCAGCTTGCAGGTTAGCGGGAGGGCCTACAATGAGCAGTTCTTC
CASSLQVSGRAYNEQFF
>TRBJ2-7|TRBD1|.|TRBV6-1
TGTGCCAGCAGTTCCCGGGACAGGGGGCTAGCGCCCGAATTC
CASSSRDRGLAPEF
>TRBJ2-1|TRBD1|.|TRBV5-1
TGCGCCAGCACCAGGGACAGGTCCTACAATGAGCAGTTCTTC
CASTRDRSYNEQFF
>TRBJ2-5|.|.|TRBV7-9
TGTGCCAGCAGCTTACGCTCAGGATGGGAGACCCAGTACTTC
CASSLRSGWETQYF
>TRBJ2-3|.|.|TRBV5-1
TGCGCCAGCAGGCATTTTTGGGGGGTCACAGATACGCAGTATTTT
CASRHFWGVTDTQYF
>TRBJ1-1|.|.|TRBV28
TGTGCCAGCAGTTTAACAGGGAACGGGGACACTGAAGCTTTCTTT
CASSLTGNGDTEAFF
>TRBJ1-3|.|.|TRBV27
TGTGCCAGCAGGGCTGCTGGAAACACCATATATTTT
CASRAAGNTIYF
>TRBJ2-3|.|once|TRBV11-2
TGTGCCAGCACCGGGCCCGGTGGGAGAAAGACAGATACGCAGTATTTT
CASTGPGGRKTDTQYF
>TRBJ2-3|.|.|TRBV5-4
TGTGCCAGCAGCTTGAAAGGGGTGGGCACAGATACGCAGTATTTT
CASSLKGVGTDTQYF
>TRBJ2-7|TRBD2|.|TRBV4-1
TGCGCCAGCAGCCAAGATCTGGCACTAGCGGGGTTCTCCTACGAGCAGTACTTC
CASSQDLALAGFSYEQYF
>TRBJ2-2|TRBD1|many|TRBV5-1
TGCGCCAGCAGCTCACCCGGGACAGGGGCCGGGGAGCTGTTTTTT
CASSSPGTGAGELFF
>TRBJ2-5|TRBD2|.|TRBV4-2
TGTGCCAGCAGCCAGGCCTTGGTGGGAGTGCGGGAGCAGTACTTC
CASSQALVGVREQYF
>TRBJ1-1|.|.|TRBV2
TGTGCCAGCAGTAGCCGGATAACTGAAGCTTTCTTT
CASSSRITEAFF
>TRBJ2-7|TRBD2|.|TRBV5-1
TGCGCCAGCAGCTTCTTAACGGGAGGCTCCTACGAGCAGTACTTC
CASSFLTGGSYEQYF
>TRBJ2-3|.|.|TRBV5-1
TGCGCCAGCAGCACAGGGCTCACAGATACGCAGTATTTT
CASSTGLTDTQYF
>TRBJ1-2|.|.|TRBV5-1
TGCGCCAGCAGCTTGTCAGGGTACGGCTACACCTTC
CASSLSGYGYTF
>TRBJ2-6|.|.|TRBV18
TGTGCCAGCTCACCGGGAAACCCTCCTGGGGCCAACGTCCTGACTTTC
CASSPGNPPGANVLTF
>TRBJ2-2|TRBD2|.|TRBV5-1
TGCGCCAGCAGCCAAGGGACTAGCGGCGGGGAGCTGTTTTTT
CASSQGTSGGELFF
>TRBJ2-5|.|.|TRBV27
TGTGCCAGCAGTTTAGCCAGTTACGAGACCCAGTACTTC
CASSLASYETQYF
>TRBJ2-2|.|.|TRBV5-1
TGCGCCACCCAGCCTAGCGTAAACACCGGGGAGCTGTTTTTT
CATQPSVNTGELFF
>TRBJ2-7|TRBD1|.|TRBV28
TGTGCCAGCAGCTCAATCGGGACAGGGCCCTACGAGCAGTACTTC
CASSSIGTGPYEQYF
>TRBJ1-1|.|.|TRBV5-1
TGCGCCAGCAGCTTGGAGGTCGGCGGGAACACTGAAGCTTTCTTT
CASSLEVGGNTEAFF
>TRBJ1-5|.|once|TRBV19
TGTGCCAGTAGTATGGGGCCTCATCAGCCCCAGCATTTT
CASSMGPHQPQHF